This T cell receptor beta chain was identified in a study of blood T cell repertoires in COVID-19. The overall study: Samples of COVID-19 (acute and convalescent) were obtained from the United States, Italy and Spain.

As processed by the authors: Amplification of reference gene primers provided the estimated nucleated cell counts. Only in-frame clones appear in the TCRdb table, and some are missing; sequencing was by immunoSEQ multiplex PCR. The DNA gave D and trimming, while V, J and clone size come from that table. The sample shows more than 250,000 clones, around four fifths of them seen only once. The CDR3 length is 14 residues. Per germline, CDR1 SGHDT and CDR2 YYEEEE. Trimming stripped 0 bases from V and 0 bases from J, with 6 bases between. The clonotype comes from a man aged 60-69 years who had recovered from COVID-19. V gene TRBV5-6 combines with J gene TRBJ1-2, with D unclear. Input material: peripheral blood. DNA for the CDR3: TGTGCCAGCAGCTTGGAACGGTCTAACTATGGCTACACCTTC. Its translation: CASSLERSNYGYTF.